Shown below are 26 T cell receptor beta chains from a single sample sequenced in a study of blood T cells in healthy people across ages. PCR was performed a second time for roughly 7 to 11 cycles using a sample-barcoded 5' primer and a J-beta primer mix. Each CDR3 protein gets one entry after TCRdb re-called the 5' RACE reads with MiXCR. The repertoire holds 550,000 to 650,000 distinct CDR3 sequences, with about 30% as singletons. The sequencing sample was made of blood. The receptors were sampled from a woman older than 75 in good health.

This clonotype came up many times. The V call is TRBV28, the J call TRBJ2-7; D is unresolved. V gave up 6 bases and J gave up 2 bases, with 14 bases separating them. The germline gives CDR1 MDHEN, CDR2 SYDVKM. CDR3 length equals 14 residues. CDR3 sequence reads: CASSSSTKPYEQYF. CDR3 in DNA: TGTGCCAGCAGCTCATCTACCAAGCCCTACGAGCAGTACTTC.

The sample holds many counts of this clonotype. The chain is built from TRBV9 and TRBJ2-1; D remains ambiguous. CDR1 and CDR2 from the germline V gene are SGDLS and YYNGEE. Trimming removed 0 bases from V and 3 bases from J, with 10 bases in between. The CDR3 is made up of 15 amino acids. The CDR3 nucleotides read TGTGCCAGCAGCGTAGAAACGGCCTACTACAATGAGCAGTTCTTC. It is translated as CASSVETAYYNEQFF.

This clonotype has a count of ten or more. CDR3 sequence (DNA): TGTGCCAGCAGCGAGAGCGAGGGACACGAGCAGTACTTC. Translated, it gives CASSESEGHEQYF. This rearrangement joins TRBV9 to TRBJ2-7; D is perhaps TRBD1 or TRBD2 (5 bases each). Germline CDR1 and CDR2: SGDLS and YYNGEE. This CDR3 comprises 13 residues. V lost 3 bases and J 5 bases, leaving 12 bases between the germline ends.

Comments on this clonotype: This may arise from a read error, as a much more abundant clone is one base away. This rearrangement joins TRBV7-9 to TRBJ1-5; D is uncertain. Germline V gives CDR1 SEHNR, CDR2 FQNEAQ (reference sequence). The CDR3 totals 12 residues. DNA for the CDR3: TGTGCCAGCTGCTTTCTAAATCAGCCCCAGCATTTT. Translated, it gives CASCFLNQPQHF.

This clonotype was picked up many times. The J gene is TRBJ2-1, the V gene TRBV4-1; 7 positions match TRBD2. Germline V CDR1 and CDR2: MGHRA, YSYEKL. V was pared by 4 bases and J by 0 bases, with 9 bases of the junction left unmatched. CDR3 length equals 17 residues. CDR3 sequence reads: CASSPIPGLRSYNEQFF. The CDR3 bases are TGCGCCAGCAGCCCGATTCCGGGACTACGCTCCTACAATGAGCAGTTCTTC.

Points on this clonotype: A much bigger clone sits one base away, suggesting this may be a read error. The V gene is TRBV5-5, the J gene TRBJ1-5; possibly TRBD1 for D (5 bases). V was shortened by 0 bases and J by 2 bases, with 9 bases between the two germline ends. The CDR3 contains 15 residues. Germline CDR1 SGHKS, CDR2 YYEKEE (reference sequence). CDR3 DNA: TGTGCCAGCAGCTTGGGGGACCACGGCAATCAGCCCCAGCATTTT. This encodes CASSLGDHGNQPQHF.

This clonotype turned up a few times. The rearrangement uses TRBV30 and TRBJ1-6; D unresolved. CDR1 GTSNPN and CDR2 SVGIG come from the germline V gene (reference sequence). V gave up 2 bases and J gave up 7 bases, with 15 bases separating them. The CDR3 length is 15 residues. The CDR3 sequence: CAWSPLPEVNSPLHF. DNA of the CDR3: TGTGCCTGGAGTCCTTTGCCGGAGGTCAATTCACCCCTCCACTTT.

A remark on this clonotype: A much larger clone differs from this one at a single base, so this may be a read error. The chain employs TRBV7-6 and TRBJ2-7, with TRBD2 matching 10 bases. Germline lookup yields CDR1 SGHVS and CDR2 FNYEAQ. The CDR3 is 18 amino acids. DNA for the CDR3: TGTGCCAGCAGCTTAGGGGTTAGCGGGGGGTTCAGATCCTACAAGCAGTACTTC. It is translated as CASSLGVSGGFRSYKQYF.

This clonotype was seen at least ten times. The chain recombines TRBV5-6 with TRBJ2-1; D gene ambiguous. Trimming removed 6 bases from V and 1 base from J, with 17 bases in between. This CDR3 has 16 amino acids. Germline-derived CDR1 and CDR2 are SGHDT and YYEEEE. CDR3 protein: CASIQKSTYSYNEQFF. DNA for the CDR3: TGTGCCAGCATCCAGAAGAGCACTTATTCCTACAATGAGCAGTTCTTC.

Notes on this clonotype: A read error may be the cause here, since a much bigger clone is one base away. The chain employs TRBV3-1 and TRBJ1-6; no firm D call. Germline V gives CDR1 LGHDT, CDR2 YNNKEL (reference sequence). The CDR3 is made up of 13 amino acids. This CDR3 is CASSQMGGSPPHF. The CDR3 nucleotides read TGTGCCAGCAGCCAAATGGGCGGCTCACCCCCCCACTTT.

This clonotype was detected ten times or more. The chain recombines TRBV2 with TRBJ1-4; D call uncertain. Germline V gives CDR1 SNHLY, CDR2 FYNNEI. This CDR3 has 14 residues. V shed 5 bases and J shed 7 bases, with 14 bases lying between them. Here the CDR3 reads CASSPTQAGEKLFF. CDR3 bases: TGTGCCAGCAGTCCGACACAAGCAGGTGAAAAACTGTTTTTT.

The chain joins TRBV20-1 to TRBJ1-5; TRBD1 matches 7 bases. The CDR3 is made up of 14 amino acids. V lost 6 bases to trimming and J lost 2 bases; unmatched junction nucleotides: 7. Germline loops: CDR1 DFQATT, CDR2 SNEGSKA (reference sequence). This CDR3 is CSAEPGTGNQPQHF. The CDR3 nucleotides are TGCAGTGCCGAACCCGGGACAGGCAATCAGCCCCAGCATTTT.

Many counts were recorded for this clonotype. V and J are TRBV7-3 and TRBJ2-1; 10 bases align to TRBD2. With 5 bases clipped from V and 5 bases from J, the junction kept 6 bases outside the gene matches. CDR1 and CDR2 from the germline V gene are SGHTA and FQGTGA. CDR3 length: 15 amino acids. DNA of the CDR3: TGTGCCAGCAGCCAAAGCGGGGGGGCCAACAATGAGCAGTTCTTC. Translating gives CASSQSGGANNEQFF.

This clonotype was picked up a small number of times. The V gene is TRBV9, the J gene TRBJ2-5; 14 bases fit TRBD2. V lost 2 bases, J lost 11 bases, and 11 bases stayed unmatched. CDR3 length: 16 amino acids. Germline lookup yields CDR1 SGDLS and CDR2 YYNGEE. CDR3 in amino acids: CASSVGLAGGWNEQYF. CDR3 in DNA: TGTGCCAGCAGCGTCGGACTAGCGGGGGGCTGGAATGAGCAGTACTTC.

This chain links TRBV28 with TRBJ1-5, with 7 bases that match TRBD1. The V gene end was trimmed by 3 bases and the J gene end by 7 bases; junction bases not matched to a gene: 6. Germline V gives CDR1 MDHEN, CDR2 SYDVKM. CDR3 length equals 14 residues. This CDR3 reads CASSFSDRDQPQHF. For the CDR3, the DNA is TGTGCCAGCAGTTTTAGTGACAGGGACCAGCCCCAGCATTTT.

The chain couples TRBV7-2 to TRBJ2-4, with 11 nucleotides matching TRBD2. The DNA end favors TRBJ2-7, so the J call may be wrong. There are 15 residues in the CDR3. From germline, CDR1 is SGHTA and CDR2 FQGNSA. The CDR3 nucleotides are TGTGCCAGCGGTAGCGGGGGGGCCAAGTCCTACGAGCAGTACTTC. Translation: CASGSGGAKSYEQYF.

This clonotype was found many times. The chain carries TRBV18 and TRBJ2-5, with 8 bases identical to TRBD1. V trimming: 3 bases; J trimming: 5 bases; junction bases outside the gene matches: 5. The CDR3 has 14 amino acids. CDR1 is KGHSH and CDR2 is LQKENI in the germline V gene. The CDR3 spells CASSPRTGKETQYF. The CDR3 nucleotides are TGTGCCAGCTCACCGCGGACAGGGAAGGAGACCCAGTACTTC.

Ten or more counts support this clonotype. The chain is built from TRBV4-3 and TRBJ2-1; D is uncertain. CDR1 and CDR2 from the germline V gene are LGHNA and YSLEER. V was pared by 3 bases and J by 9 bases, with 9 bases between. The CDR3 runs to 12 residues. The CDR3 spells CASSHPGTEQFF. CDR3 nucleotide sequence: TGCGCCAGCAGCCACCCGGGTACTGAGCAGTTCTTC.

The chain uses TRBV7-2 and TRBJ2-3; 8 positions match TRBD1. Per the germline V gene, CDR1 is SGHTA and CDR2 is FQGNSA. J gave up 6 bases and V 2 bases, and 7 bases lay outside the gene matches. The CDR3 totals 15 residues. CDR3 in amino acids: CASSLNPGGWDTQYF. CDR3 DNA sequence: TGTGCCAGCAGCTTAAACCCAGGGGGCTGGGATACGCAGTATTTT.

V and J are TRBV28 and TRBJ1-2, with unresolved D. The germline V gene encodes CDR1 MDHEN and CDR2 SYDVKM. V lost 2 bases and J 4 bases, leaving 17 bases between the germline ends. The length of the CDR3 is 16 residues. The chain's CDR3 is CASSLRRSSEGYGYTF. The CDR3 nucleotides are TGTGCCAGCAGTTTACGGCGGTCCTCCGAGGGCTATGGCTACACCTTC.

In its sample, this clonotype was seen a few times. A read error may account for a junction end that differs from germline. The J gene is TRBJ2-7, the V gene TRBV28; 9 nucleotides agree with TRBD2. This CDR3 region has 15 residues. Germline V gene data show CDR1 as MDHEN and CDR2 as SYDVKM. The CDR3 bases are TGTGCCAGCAGTTCCCCCGGGACTAGCAGATACGGGCAGTACTTC. It is translated as CASSSPGTSRYGQYF. Filled out from reference TRBV28 and TRBJ2-7, the complete variable domain reads DVKVTQSSRYLVKRTGEKVFLECVQDMDHENMFWYRQDPGLGLRLIYFSYDVKMKEKGDIPEGYSVSREKKERFSLILESASTNQTSMYLCASSSPGTSRYGQYFGPGTRLTVT.

The chain uses TRBV4-3 and TRBJ2-5, with D possibly TRBD1 on 5 matching bases. This CDR3 has 15 amino acids. Germline V gene sequence: CDR1 LGHNA, CDR2 YSLEER. Between the trimmed V and J ends, which lost 0 bases and 7 bases, there was a span of 15 bases. DNA for the CDR3: TGCGCCAGCAGCCAAGATGCCAGGGCCTGGGGGACCCAGTACTTC. It specifies CASSQDARAWGTQYF.

This clonotype was seen many times. The rearrangement links TRBV6-1 to TRBJ2-5, with a weak D call TRBD2 (7 bases). The ends were cut back, 3 bases at V and 4 bases at J, with 18 bases in the middle. The CDR3 totals 16 residues. Germline CDR1 MNHNS, CDR2 SASEGT. Here the CDR3 DNA reads TGTGCCAGCAGTGATCCCAGGCGGGGGCTGGGAGAGACCCAGTACTTC. Translated, it gives CASSDPRRGLGETQYF.

This clonotype has at least ten counts. The chain links TRBV6-5 to TRBJ2-1; 10 nucleotides match TRBD2. Germline V CDR1 and CDR2: MNHEY, SVGAGI. This CDR3 is built from 16 residues. V shed 5 bases, J shed 8 bases, and the junction held 12 bases outside the gene matches. The CDR3 DNA sequence: TGTGCCAGCAGTCCGACTAGCGGGTCTCTTGGGGATGAGCAGTTCTTC. Amino acids: CASSPTSGSLGDEQFF.

The sample holds many counts of this clonotype. This chain uses TRBV28 with TRBJ2-7; D unresolved. In germline, CDR1 is MDHEN, CDR2 SYDVKM. Trimming removed 1 base from V and 3 bases from J, with 10 bases in between. The CDR3 consists of 14 residues. CDR3 DNA: TGTGCCAGCAGTTTATCGGAGAGTTACTACGAGCAGTACTTC. It specifies CASSLSESYYEQYF.

This chain uses TRBV7-2 with TRBJ1-2, with D unresolved. The CDR3 extends over 14 amino acids. Germline values: CDR1 SGHTA, CDR2 FQGNSA. The V and J ends lost 7 bases and 6 bases respectively, with 18 bases between them. The CDR3 nucleotides read TGTGCCAGCACCCAGCCGGGCCGGTCGGATGGCTACACCTTC. Residues: CASTQPGRSDGYTF.